This T cell receptor beta chain was captured by sequencing in a study of CXCR3-negative and CXCR3-positive naive CD8 T cells. General study points: Naive cells with CXCR3 showed TRB CDR3s that were more hydrophobic than those in CXCR3-negative naive cells. Cryopreserved PBMCs had partly decreased CXCR3 expression; fresh PBMCs were used in most assays.

UMI-labeled 5' RACE TRB cDNA libraries were prepared from the cells. TCRdb reworked the 5' RACE reads into one entry per CDR3 protein, no DNA. The table for this sample gives around 7,000 distinct CDR3 sequences. Worth noting for this clonotype: Its antigen remains unidentified.

The CDR3 spans 14 residues. Germline CDR1 is DFQATT and CDR2 is SNEGSKA (reference sequence). The material sequenced was naive CXCR3+ CD8+ T cells from blood. Subset noted: CD45RO-CCR7+CD27+CD95- naive CD8+ T cells expressing CXCR3 (TNR3+). The sequence came from a human donor in good health. Some clones in this sample may be carry-over from other donors' samples. V gene TRBV20-1 combines with J gene TRBJ2-7; TCRdb proposes TRBD1, but this gene call is untestable without DNA. CDR3 in amino acids: CSARDKEGIYEQYF.